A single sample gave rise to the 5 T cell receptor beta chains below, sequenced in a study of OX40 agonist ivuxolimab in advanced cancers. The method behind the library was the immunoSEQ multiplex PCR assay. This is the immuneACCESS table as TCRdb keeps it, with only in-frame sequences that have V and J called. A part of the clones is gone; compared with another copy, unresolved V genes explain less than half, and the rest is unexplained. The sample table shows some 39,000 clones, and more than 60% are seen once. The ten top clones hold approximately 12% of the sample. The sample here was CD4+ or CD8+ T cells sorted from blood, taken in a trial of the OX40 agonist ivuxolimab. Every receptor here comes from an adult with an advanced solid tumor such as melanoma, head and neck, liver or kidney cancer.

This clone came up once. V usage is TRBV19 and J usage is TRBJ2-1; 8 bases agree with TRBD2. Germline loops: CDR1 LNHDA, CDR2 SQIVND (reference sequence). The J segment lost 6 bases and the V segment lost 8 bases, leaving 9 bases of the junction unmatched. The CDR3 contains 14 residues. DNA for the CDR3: TGTGCCAGTTCACCGGGACTAGACTTCAATGAGCAGTTCTTC. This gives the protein CASSPGLDFNEQFF.

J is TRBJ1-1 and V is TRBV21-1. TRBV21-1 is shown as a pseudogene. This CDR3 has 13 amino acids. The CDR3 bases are TGTGCCAGCAGCCCCCGGGGGATCACTGAAGCTTTCTTT. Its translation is CASSPRGITEAFF.

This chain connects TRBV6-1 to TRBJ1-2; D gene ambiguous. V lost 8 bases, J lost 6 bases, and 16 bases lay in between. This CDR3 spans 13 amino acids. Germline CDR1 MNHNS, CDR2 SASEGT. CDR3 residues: CASGPSRMDGYTF. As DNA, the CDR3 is TGTGCCAGCGGACCCTCGAGGATGGATGGCTACACCTTC.

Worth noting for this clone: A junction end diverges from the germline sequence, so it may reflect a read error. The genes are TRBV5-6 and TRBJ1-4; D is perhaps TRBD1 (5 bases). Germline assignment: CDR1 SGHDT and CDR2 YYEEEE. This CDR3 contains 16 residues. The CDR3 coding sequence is TGTGCCAGCAGCTTAAGCGTGGGAGGGGAATATGAAAAACTGCTTTTT. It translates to CASSLSVGGEYEKLLF.

CDR3 bases: TGTGCCTGGAGGCGGAACATAGAGGGCTATGGCTACACCTTC. As protein: CAWRRNIEGYGYTF. The chain links TRBV30 to TRBJ1-2, with D uncertain. This CDR3 is 14 amino acids long. CDR1 GTSNPN and CDR2 SVGIG come from the germline V gene (reference sequence). Between the trimmed V and J ends, which lost 3 bases and 4 bases, there was a span of 15 bases.